Shown below are 8 T cell receptor beta chains from a single sample sequenced in a study of cytomegalovirus exposure and HLA in healthy donors. PCR primers comprised 60 Vbeta and 13 Jbeta primers. Sequenced by immunoSEQ multiplex PCR; TCRdb stores in-frame clones only, minus some. The sample includes about 160,000 clones, 71% of them seen just once. Sequencing used PBMCs. Every receptor here comes from a young woman in good health and CMV-seronegative.

The rearrangement joins TRBV19 to TRBJ2-7, with 7 nucleotides matching TRBD2. The CDR3 spans 16 residues. Germline CDR1 LNHDA, CDR2 SQIVND (reference sequence). Trimming at V came to 7 bases and at J to 2 bases, leaving 14 bases not matched to a gene. In nucleotides, the CDR3 is TGTGCCAGTACCTCACATCCCCGGGACTACGCCTACGAGCAGTACTTC. Encoded protein: CASTSHPRDYAYEQYF.

This clone was counted a few times. The chain carries TRBV7-3 and TRBJ2-2, with D hard to call. This CDR3 contains 13 residues. Germline loops: CDR1 SGHTA, CDR2 FQGTGA. Trimming cost V 5 bases and J 3 bases, with 7 bases left between them. The CDR3 DNA is TGTGCCAGCAGCCTCCAGGACACCGGGGAGCTGTTTTTT. Translation gives CASSLQDTGELFF.

The V call is TRBV27, the J call TRBJ2-1; the match to TRBD2 covers 7 bases. V was clipped by 8 bases and J by 2 bases; unmatched bases: 9. This CDR3 region has 15 residues. Per the germline V gene, CDR1 is MNHEY and CDR2 is SMNVEV (reference sequence). CDR3 in amino acids: CASLPILAAYNEQFF. The CDR3 nucleotides are TGTGCCAGCCTACCCATTCTAGCGGCCTACAATGAGCAGTTCTTC.

The chain employs TRBV7-9 and TRBJ1-6; D remains unclear. Germline-derived CDR1 and CDR2 are SEHNR and FQNEAQ (reference sequence). V lost 5 bases and J lost 14, with 13 bases in between. This CDR3 region has 12 residues. The CDR3 protein is CASSQGSRTLHF. DNA for the CDR3: TGTGCCAGCAGCCAAGGGAGTCGTACCCTCCACTTT.

The chain uses TRBV4-1 and TRBJ2-1, with unresolved D. Germline V CDR1 and CDR2: MGHRA, YSYEKL. The CDR3 sequence is 11 residues long. With 5 bases removed from V and 10 bases from J, the gap between germline ends came to 9 bases. The CDR3 nucleotides read TGCGCCAGCAGCTCCCTCAGGGAGCAGTTCTTC. This codes for CASSSLREQFF.

The chain recombines TRBV7-3 with TRBJ2-3; 7 bases agree with TRBD2. Germline trimming cut 2 bases from V and 2 bases from J; bases unmatched to any gene: 13. This CDR3 is 18 amino acids long. Germline V gene lookup returns CDR1 SGHTA and CDR2 FQGTGA. The CDR3 region has the DNA TGTGCCAGCAGCTTATTCTCTCTGGCTAGCGGCTACACAGATACGCAGTATTTT. Residues: CASSLFSLASGYTDTQYF.

V usage is TRBV5-1 and J usage is TRBJ1-5; no reliable D call. CDR3 size: 15 residues. Germline CDR1 reads SGHRS; CDR2 reads YFSETQ. V lost 0 bases and J lost 0, with 7 bases in between. The CDR3 is CASSLGGVSNQPQHF. The CDR3 nucleotides are TGCGCCAGCAGCTTGGGCGGAGTTAGCAATCAGCCCCAGCATTTT.

As DNA, the CDR3 is TGTGCCAGCAGCCTTTCGGGAGGCGGTAACATTCAGTACTTC. Encoded protein: CASSLSGGGNIQYF. The V call is TRBV7-2, the J call TRBJ2-4, with TRBD2 matching 7 bases. V lost 5 bases and J lost 7; bases outside the gene matches: 8. Germline assignment: CDR1 SGHTA and CDR2 FQGNSA. This CDR3 has 14 residues.